The 17 T cell receptor beta chains below were found in one sample sequenced in a study of human versus mouse CDR3 diversity and MHC coevolution. Repertoires were generated with immunoSEQ multiplex PCR, while TCRdb's copy carries only in-frame clones and drops some. The sample lists tens of thousands of clones; around 94% were seen once. The specimen sequenced was naive CD4+ T cells from blood. Documented subset: CD45RO-negative CD62L-positive naive CD4 T cells. Receptors were obtained from a person aged 55 to 70 in good health.

This sequence joins TRBV5-4 and TRBJ2-6, with 10 bases identical to TRBD2. Germline V lookup: CDR1 SGHNT, CDR2 YYREEE (reference sequence). Germline trimming cut 4 bases from V and 1 base from J; bases unmatched to any gene: 14. The CDR3 has 20 residues. CDR3 DNA: TGTGCCAGCAGCGGGCCCGGGCTAGCGGGGGCAGAATCTGGGGCCAACGTCCTGACTTTC. It specifies CASSGPGLAGAESGANVLTF. Full variable domain (remainder filled in from reference TRBV5-4 and TRBJ2-6): ETGVTQSPTHLIKTRGQQVTLRCSSQSGHNTVSWYQQALGQGPQFIFQYYREEENGRGNFPPRFSGLQFPNYSSELNVNALELDDSALYLCASSGPGLAGAESGANVLTFGAGSRLTVL.

In its sample, this clone was seen a few times. The rearrangement joins TRBV7-9 to TRBJ1-3; unclear D gene. Per the germline V gene, CDR1 is SEHNR and CDR2 is FQNEAQ (reference sequence). The CDR3 covers 16 residues. V lost 2 bases and J lost 0, with 11 bases in between. CDR3 sequence (DNA): TGTGCCAGCAGCTTACTTAAGGGAGGCTCTGGAAACACCATATATTTT. It specifies CASSLLKGGSGNTIYF.

V usage is TRBV12-5 and J usage is TRBJ2-1, with D uncertain. Between the trimmed V and J ends, which lost 0 bases and 4 bases, there was a span of 7 bases. Germline CDR1 reads LGHNT; CDR2 reads FRNRAP. This CDR3 is built from 14 residues. The chain's CDR3 is CASGLVLAYNEQFF. DNA of the CDR3: TGTGCTAGTGGTTTGGTACTCGCTTACAATGAGCAGTTCTTC.

This clone has a single count. V usage is TRBV27 and J usage is TRBJ1-1, with a possible D match to TRBD1 (5 bases). The CDR3 has 15 amino acids. In germline, CDR1 is MNHEY, CDR2 SMNVEV (reference sequence). V lost 5 bases, J lost 3 bases, and 16 bases lay in between. The CDR3: CASSAFSRGHTEAFF. The CDR3 DNA sequence: TGTGCCAGCAGTGCCTTCTCGCGGGGACACACTGAAGCTTTCTTT.

This rearrangement joins TRBV6-5 to TRBJ2-1, with TRBD1 as a possible D gene (6 bases). The germline V gene encodes CDR1 MNHEY and CDR2 SVGAGI. Trimming stripped 5 bases from V and 8 bases from J, with 10 bases between. The CDR3 loop spans 12 amino acids. CDR3 nucleotides: TGTGCCAGCAGTAGGGGGATCGATGAGCAGTTCTTC. Amino acids: CASSRGIDEQFF.

The chain joins TRBV7-3 to TRBJ2-3; tentative D call: TRBD2 (5 bases). Trimming took 1 base from V and 0 from J, leaving 8 bases between them. The CDR3 contains 15 residues. CDR1 is SGHTA, CDR2 FQGTGA, per germline. CDR3 amino acids: CASSLNGVSTDTQYF. Here the CDR3 DNA reads TGTGCCAGCAGCTTAAACGGGGTGAGCACAGATACGCAGTATTTT.

The V call is TRBV19, the J call TRBJ1-6, with 7 positions matching TRBD1. Germline V CDR1 and CDR2: LNHDA, SQIVND (reference sequence). J lost 8 bases, V lost 4 bases, and 11 bases had no gene match. CDR3 length: 16 residues. The CDR3: CASSNTGTEGYSPLHF. CDR3 nucleotides: TGTGCCAGTAGTAACACCGGGACAGAGGGGTATTCACCCCTCCACTTT.

About this clone itself: One junction end does not reproduce the germline sequence, and a read error may be involved. The J gene is TRBJ2-7, the V gene TRBV30; 10 nucleotides line up with TRBD2. This CDR3 is 11 amino acids long. The germline V gene encodes CDR1 GTSNPN and CDR2 SVGIG (reference sequence). The CDR3 DNA reads TGTGCCTGGAGTTGGAGCGGGAGGGCCTCATTC. Its translation: CAWSWSGRASF.

The V and J genes are TRBV28 and TRBJ1-2; possible D gene TRBD1, 5 bases. The germline V gene encodes CDR1 MDHEN and CDR2 SYDVKM. V lost 2 bases and J 4 bases, leaving 14 bases between the germline ends. CDR3 length: 15 residues. The CDR3 coding sequence is TGTGCCAGCAGTTTAGGGGCCCTGCAGGGCTATGGCTACACCTTC. Its translation is CASSLGALQGYGYTF.

J is TRBJ1-1 and V is TRBV5-6; D might be TRBD1 (5 bases). Germline V gene lookup returns CDR1 SGHDT and CDR2 YYEEEE. Trimming took off 0 bases at V and 1 base at J, with 13 bases between the two ends. The CDR3 spans 16 residues. The CDR3: CASSLDLTDKNTEAFF. CDR3 bases: TGTGCCAGCAGCTTGGACCTGACAGACAAGAACACTGAAGCTTTCTTT.

This clone came up once. The gene calls are TRBV6-1 and TRBJ1-1; D is ambiguous. Trimming stripped 7 bases from V and 4 bases from J, with 13 bases between. The CDR3 totals 13 residues. From germline, CDR1 is MNHNS and CDR2 SASEGT. The DNA of the CDR3 is TGTGCCAGCAAGGAGGGAGTGGCCACTGAAGCTTTCTTT. This codes for CASKEGVATEAFF.

The J gene is TRBJ1-4, the V gene TRBV18; 10 nucleotides agree with TRBD1. The J segment lost 7 bases and the V segment lost 2 bases, leaving 7 bases of the junction unmatched. CDR3 length equals 16 residues. Germline lookup yields CDR1 KGHSH and CDR2 LQKENI. CDR3 residues: CASSPTNGDRGEKLFF. For the CDR3, the DNA is TGTGCCAGCTCACCAACGAACGGGGACAGGGGTGAAAAACTGTTTTTT.

This chain links TRBV5-6 with TRBJ1-1; D possibly corresponds to TRBD1 (5 bases). With 0 bases removed from V and 0 bases from J, the gap between germline ends came to 6 bases. Looked up from germline, CDR1 is SGHDT and CDR2 is YYEEEE. The CDR3 has 14 residues. As DNA, the CDR3 is TGTGCCAGCAGCTTGGCAGGGATGAACACTGAAGCTTTCTTT. It yields the protein CASSLAGMNTEAFF.

The rearrangement links TRBV7-2 to TRBJ2-1; 8 nucleotides line up with TRBD2. This CDR3 has 16 amino acids. V shed 5 bases, J shed 8 bases, and the junction held 14 bases outside the gene matches. In germline, CDR1 is SGHTA, CDR2 FQGNSA. Written as DNA, the CDR3 is TGTGCCAGCAGCCCTCAAAGCGGGAGAGTCGAGTATGAGCAGTTCTTC. Protein product: CASSPQSGRVEYEQFF. Drawing the rest from reference TRBV7-2 and TRBJ2-1, the complete variable domain is GAGVSQSPSNKVTEKGKDVELRCDPISGHTALYWYRQSLGQGLEFLIYFQGNSAPDKSGLPSDRFSAERTGGSVSTLTIQRTQQEDSAVYLCASSPQSGRVEYEQFFGPGTRLTVL.

With regard to this clone: One junction end does not reproduce the germline sequence, and a read error may be involved. The rearrangement links TRBV6-1 to TRBJ2-5, with 12 nucleotides matching TRBD2. Per the germline V gene, CDR1 is MNHNS and CDR2 is SASEGT. The CDR3 is 14 amino acids. The CDR3 loop is CASSDRLAGEAQYF. The CDR3 nucleotides are TGTGCCAGCAGTGACAGACTAGCGGGAGAGGCCCAGTACTTC.

The V gene is TRBV10-1, the J gene TRBJ2-1, with 7 bases that match TRBD2. V shed 0 bases and J 8 bases; nucleotides not matched to a gene: 4. This CDR3 has 14 residues. Germline CDR1 is WNHNN and CDR2 is SYGVQD (reference sequence). CDR3 DNA: TGCGCCAGCAGTGAGTCGCGGGGGAAGGATGAGCAGTTCTTC. Encoded protein: CASSESRGKDEQFF.

The chain carries TRBV5-1 and TRBJ1-4; weak D call: TRBD1 (5 bases). V gave up 2 bases and J gave up 4 bases, with 9 bases separating them. Germline V gene sequence: CDR1 SGHRS, CDR2 YFSETQ. This CDR3 comprises 14 residues. The CDR3 DNA follows: TGCGCCAGCAGCTTAGGCCAGGGTAATGAAAAACTGTTTTTT. Its protein product is CASSLGQGNEKLFF. The full variable domain, completed using reference TRBV5-1 and TRBJ1-4, is KAGVTQTPRYLIKTRGQQVTLSCSPISGHRSVSWYQQTPGQGLQFLFEYFSETQRNKGNFPGRFSGRQFSNSRSEMNVSTLELGDSALYLCASSLGQGNEKLFFGSGTQLSVL.